A selection of T cell receptor beta chains follows, all from one sample in a study of T cells in Graves' hyperthyroidism and ophthalmopathy. TCRdb called the multiplex PCR reads again in MiXCR, with one record for every CDR3 protein. The table records under 250,000 distinct CDR3 sequences, under 20% of them present only once. The specimen was blood. These receptors came from a man over 45 with Graves' hyperthyroidism. The conserved cysteine and the conserved F or W are not part of the CDR3 here.

TRBV15	14	ATSTKRDQRTDTQY
TRBV24-1	14	ATSDSGRGKTGELF
TRBV9	11	ASSVEDGGHLH
TRBV11-3	13	ASSLRPTGRNEQY
TRBV20-1	11	SAGTSGAYEQY
TRBV28	15	ASSLKFVGTRSYEQY
TRBV30	9	AWRLVRSAF
TRBV6-2/TRBV6-3	12	ASSPTGRRGEQY
TRBV29-1	14	SVLLNGAGGGQPQH
TRBV28	11	ASNHPSSYEQY
TRBV28	10	ASSPTGFEAF
TRBV12-3/TRBV12-4	12	ASSPRTFYNEQL
TRBV2	10	ASKDLSYEQY
TRBV20-1	13	SARDRRGYTDTQY
TRBV28	12	ASSFGQGAGGYT
TRBV20-1	14	SAEGDDRGGENIQY
TRBV20-1	14	SASPAGEEAKNIQY
TRBV5-1	12	ASTPGQGGDTQY
TRBV30	12	AWSALQGSDGYT
TRBV7-2	15	ASSLRTGGNSGNTIY
TRBV15	9	ATSPGETQY
TRBV20-1	11	SAREPSGREQF
TRBV2	12	ASSDQLSTDTQY
TRBV7-9	13	ASSLGDRQHYEQY